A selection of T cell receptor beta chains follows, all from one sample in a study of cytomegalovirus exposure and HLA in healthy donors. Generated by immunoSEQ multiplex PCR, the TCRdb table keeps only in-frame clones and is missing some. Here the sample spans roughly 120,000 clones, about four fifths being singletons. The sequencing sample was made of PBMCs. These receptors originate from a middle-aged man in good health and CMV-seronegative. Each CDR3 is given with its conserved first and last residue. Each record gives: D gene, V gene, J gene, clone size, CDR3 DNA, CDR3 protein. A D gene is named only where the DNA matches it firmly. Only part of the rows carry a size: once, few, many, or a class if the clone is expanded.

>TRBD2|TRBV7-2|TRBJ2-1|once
TGTGCCAGCAGCTCCCGACTAGCGGGGGGCTACAATGAGCAGTTCTTC
CASSSRLAGGYNEQFF
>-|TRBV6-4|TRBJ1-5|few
TGTGCCAGCAGTGGGGGGACAAATCAGCCCCAGCATTTT
CASSGGTNQPQHF
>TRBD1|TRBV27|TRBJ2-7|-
TGTGCCAGCAGTTTATCAGGGACAGCCTACGAGCAGTACTTC
CASSLSGTAYEQYF
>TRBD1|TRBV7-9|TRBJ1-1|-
TGTTCCAGCATCTATACAGGGGAGGACACTGAAGCTTTCTTT
CSSIYTGEDTEAFF
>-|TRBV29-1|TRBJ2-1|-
TGCAGCCTGAGGGGGTCCTACAATGAGCAGTTCTTC
CSLRGSYNEQFF
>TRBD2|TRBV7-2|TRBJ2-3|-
TGTGCCAGCAGCTTAGACCCTTTGGGGCGGGGGGCCGAAGATACGCAGTATTTT
CASSLDPLGRGAEDTQYF
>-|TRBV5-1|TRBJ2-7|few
TGCGCCAGCAGCTTGGCGCTGCATTACGAGCAGTACTTC
CASSLALHYEQYF
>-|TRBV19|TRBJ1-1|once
TGTGCCAGTAGTATGAGGGTCGCGGCACCAGGCACTGAAGCTTTCTTT
CASSMRVAAPGTEAFF
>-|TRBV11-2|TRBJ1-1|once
TGTGCCAGCAGCCAAACGACAGACACTGAAGCTTTCTTT
CASSQTTDTEAFF
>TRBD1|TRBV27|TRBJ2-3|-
TGTGCCAGCAGTGGGACAGGGGTACTTGGTACGCAGTATTTT
CASSGTGVLGTQYF
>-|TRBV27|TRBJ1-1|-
TGTGCCACCCAAACGCAGGGGACTGAAGCTTTCTTT
CATQTQGTEAFF
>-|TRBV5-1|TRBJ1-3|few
TGCGCCAGCAGATCTACCGAGAGCTCTGGAAACACCATATATTTT
CASRSTESSGNTIYF
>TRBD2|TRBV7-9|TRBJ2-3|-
TGTGCCAGCAGCAACTGGGGGAGCGGGGTTGATACGCAGTATTTT
CASSNWGSGVDTQYF
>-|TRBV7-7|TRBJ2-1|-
TGTGCTAGCAGTACGGGACACGAAGACAATGAGCAGTTCTTC
CASSTGHEDNEQFF
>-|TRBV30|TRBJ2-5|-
TGTGCCTGGAGCCCCCAGAAAGAGACCCAGTACTTC
CAWSPQKETQYF
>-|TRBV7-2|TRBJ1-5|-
TGTGCCAGCAGCTTTGAACTCAATCAGCCCCAGCATTTT
CASSFELNQPQHF
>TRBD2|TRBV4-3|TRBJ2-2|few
TGCGCCAGCAGCCAAGAGGACGGGGGGGCTGGGGAGCTGTTTTTT
CASSQEDGGAGELFF
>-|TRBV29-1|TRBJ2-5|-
TGCAGCGTAAAAGGCCGACAGGCCTCCCCGGGGACCCAGTACTTC
CSVKGRQASPGTQYF
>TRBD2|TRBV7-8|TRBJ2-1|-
TGTGCCAGCAGCCCAACAGTAGCGGGGGGGGTAAATGAGCAGTTCTTC
CASSPTVAGGVNEQFF
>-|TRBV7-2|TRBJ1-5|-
TGTGCCAGCAGCTTAGAGGGAGCGCGCAATCAGCCCCAGCATTTT
CASSLEGARNQPQHF
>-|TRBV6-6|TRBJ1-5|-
TGTGCCAGTCTGGGCAGGCCCAATCAGCCCCAGCATTTT
CASLGRPNQPQHF
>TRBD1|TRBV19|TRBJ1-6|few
TGTGCCACGACGCGAGGCGGACAGGCGAATTCACCCCTCCACTTT
CATTRGGQANSPLHF
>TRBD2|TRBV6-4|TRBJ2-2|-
TGTGCCAGCTCCCTTCGGGCGGGGGGGCCCGGGGAGCTGTTTTTT
CASSLRAGGPGELFF
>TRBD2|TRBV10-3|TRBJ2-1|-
TGTGCCATCAAGGGGAGGGCGGATGAGCAGTTCTTC
CAIKGRADEQFF
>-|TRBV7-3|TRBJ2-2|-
TGTGCCAGCAGCCCCCCCGGACTGGGCGTGCTGTTTTTT
CASSPPGLGVLFF
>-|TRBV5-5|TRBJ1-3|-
TGTGCCAGCAGCTGGGTGACAGGCAGCGGAAACACCATATATTTT
CASSWVTGSGNTIYF
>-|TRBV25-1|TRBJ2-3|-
TGTGCCAGCAAGGAGATTTCTAGCACAGATACGCAGTATTTT
CASKEISSTDTQYF
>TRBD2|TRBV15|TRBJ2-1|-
TGTGCCACCAGCGGGCGGGGGGACGCTAGCGATGAGCAGTTCTTC
CATSGRGDASDEQFF
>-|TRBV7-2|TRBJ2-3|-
TGTGCCAGCAGCCCCGCGAGCACAGATACGCAGTATTTT
CASSPASTDTQYF
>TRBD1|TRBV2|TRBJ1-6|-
TGTGCCAGCAGCAGACAGGGGTCGGGTTCACCCCTCCACTTT
CASSRQGSGSPLHF
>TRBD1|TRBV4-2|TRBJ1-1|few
TGTGCCAGCAGACTCCCCGGGACAGCCCCGGACACTGAAGCTTTCTTT
CASRLPGTAPDTEAFF
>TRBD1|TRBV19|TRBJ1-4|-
TGTGCCAGTAGTATCGGGGGACAGGGCGAAAAACTGTTTTTT
CASSIGGQGEKLFF
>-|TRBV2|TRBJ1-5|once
TGTGCCAGCAGGCACAGACAGGTGAATCAGCCCCAGCATTTT
CASRHRQVNQPQHF
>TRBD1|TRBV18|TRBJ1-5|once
TGTGCCAGCTCACCGGGGCAGGGGGGTCAGCCCCAGCATTTT
CASSPGQGGQPQHF
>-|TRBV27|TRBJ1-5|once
TGTGCCAGCAGTCCCCTATTCCCAAGCAATCAGCCCCAGCATTTT
CASSPLFPSNQPQHF
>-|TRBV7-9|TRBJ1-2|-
TGTGCCAGCAGCTTAGGGGGCCTAGGCTACACCTTC
CASSLGGLGYTF
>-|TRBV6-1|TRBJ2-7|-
TGTGCCAGCAGTGAATATGAGCCCCCCTACGAGCAGTACTTC
CASSEYEPPYEQYF
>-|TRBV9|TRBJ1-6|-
TGTGCCAGCAGCCTCCTGGGGCAGGGAAGTTCACCCCTCCACTTT
CASSLLGQGSSPLHF
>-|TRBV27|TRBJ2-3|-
TGTGCCAGCAGACCGTTCCCTCAGGTTTTCAGCACAGATACGCAGTATTTT
CASRPFPQVFSTDTQYF
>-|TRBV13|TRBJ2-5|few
TGTGCCAGCAGCTCCCGACCCCTAGGAGAGACCCAGTACTTC
CASSSRPLGETQYF
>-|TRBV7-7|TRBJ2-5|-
TGTGCCAGCAGCGATACAGGGCTGAAGATGGAGACCCAGTACTTC
CASSDTGLKMETQYF
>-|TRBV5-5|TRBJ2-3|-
TGTGCCAGCAGCAGACTCTCGAGTTACGATACGCAGTATTTT
CASSRLSSYDTQYF
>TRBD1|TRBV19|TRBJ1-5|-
TGTGCCAGTACGGACAGGGGACAGCCCCAGCATTTT
CASTDRGQPQHF
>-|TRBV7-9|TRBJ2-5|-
TGTGCCAGCAGCCGGCGAGGTGTCGAGACCCAGTACTTC
CASSRRGVETQYF
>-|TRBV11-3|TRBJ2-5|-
TGTGCCAGCAGCGGGGAAGGCGGGGGCGGCGAGACCCAGTACTTC
CASSGEGGGGETQYF
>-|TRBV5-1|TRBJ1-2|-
TGCGCCAGCAGCTTAACCGGGGACACCCTAGCCTATGGCTACACCTTC
CASSLTGDTLAYGYTF
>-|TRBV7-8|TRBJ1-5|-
TGTGCCAGCAGCTCCCCCGACAGGACGCAGGTCGGTTTCCAGCATTTT
CASSSPDRTQVGFQHF
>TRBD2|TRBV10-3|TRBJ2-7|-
TGTGCCATCAGAGACGACGGCCGGGGGGGGCACTACGAGCAGTACTTC
CAIRDDGRGGHYEQYF
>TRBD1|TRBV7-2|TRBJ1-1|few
TGTGCCAGCAGCTCAACAGGGGGGAACACTGAAGCTTTCTTT
CASSSTGGNTEAFF
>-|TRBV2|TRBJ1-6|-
TGTGCCACCGTTTGGGGGGTACCTGGTTCACCCCTCCACTTT
CATVWGVPGSPLHF
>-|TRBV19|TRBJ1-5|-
TGTGCCACCGAGACGGACAGTAATCAGCCCCAGCATTTT
CATETDSNQPQHF
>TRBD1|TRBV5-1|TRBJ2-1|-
TGCGCCAGCAGCTCACTCTCTGGGACAGGGGATCACAATGAGCAGTTCTTC
CASSSLSGTGDHNEQFF
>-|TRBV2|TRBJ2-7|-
TGTGCCAGCAGTCGCCCGGACAGCTCCTACGAGCAGTACTTC
CASSRPDSSYEQYF
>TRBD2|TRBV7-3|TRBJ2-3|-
TGTGCCAGCAGCCTGACCGGGACTAGCAAGACAGATACGCAGTATTTT
CASSLTGTSKTDTQYF